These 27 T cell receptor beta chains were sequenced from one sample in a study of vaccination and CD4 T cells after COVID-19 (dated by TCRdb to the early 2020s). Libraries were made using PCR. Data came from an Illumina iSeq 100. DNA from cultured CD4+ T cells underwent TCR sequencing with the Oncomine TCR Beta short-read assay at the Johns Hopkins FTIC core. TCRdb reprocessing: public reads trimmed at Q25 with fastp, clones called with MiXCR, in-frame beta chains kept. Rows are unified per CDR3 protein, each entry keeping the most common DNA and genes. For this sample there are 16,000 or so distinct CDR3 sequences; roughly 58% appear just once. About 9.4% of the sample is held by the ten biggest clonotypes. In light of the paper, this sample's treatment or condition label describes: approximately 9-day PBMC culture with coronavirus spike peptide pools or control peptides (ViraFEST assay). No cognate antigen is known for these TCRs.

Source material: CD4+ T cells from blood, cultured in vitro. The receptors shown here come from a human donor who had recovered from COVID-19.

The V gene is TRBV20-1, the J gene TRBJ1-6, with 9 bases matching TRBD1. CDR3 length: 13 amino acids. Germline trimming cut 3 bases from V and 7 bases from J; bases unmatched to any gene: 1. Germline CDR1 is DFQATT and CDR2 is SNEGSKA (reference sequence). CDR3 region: CSASGQGNSPLHF. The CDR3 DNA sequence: TGCAGTGCTAGCGGACAGGGGAATTCACCCCTCCACTTT.

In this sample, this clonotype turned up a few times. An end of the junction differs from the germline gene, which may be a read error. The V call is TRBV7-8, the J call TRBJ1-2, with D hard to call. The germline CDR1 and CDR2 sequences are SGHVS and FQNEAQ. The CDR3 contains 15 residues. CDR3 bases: TGTGCCAGCAGCTTAGGTGGCCCGCCTAAATATGGCTACACCTTC. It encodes CASSLGGPPKYGYTF.

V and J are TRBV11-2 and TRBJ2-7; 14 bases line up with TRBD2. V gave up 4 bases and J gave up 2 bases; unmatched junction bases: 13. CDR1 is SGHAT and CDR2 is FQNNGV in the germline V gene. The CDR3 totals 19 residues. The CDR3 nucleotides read TGTGCCAGCAGCTCGAGGGGGACTAGCGGGAGCGATGGGGCCTACGAGCAGTACTTC. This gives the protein CASSSRGTSGSDGAYEQYF.

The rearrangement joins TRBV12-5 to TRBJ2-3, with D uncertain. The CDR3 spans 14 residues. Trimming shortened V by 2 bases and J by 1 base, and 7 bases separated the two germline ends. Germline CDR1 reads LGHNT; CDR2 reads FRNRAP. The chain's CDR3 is CASGLSAGTDTQYF. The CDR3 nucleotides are TGTGCTAGTGGTTTGTCGGCAGGCACAGATACGCAGTATTTT.

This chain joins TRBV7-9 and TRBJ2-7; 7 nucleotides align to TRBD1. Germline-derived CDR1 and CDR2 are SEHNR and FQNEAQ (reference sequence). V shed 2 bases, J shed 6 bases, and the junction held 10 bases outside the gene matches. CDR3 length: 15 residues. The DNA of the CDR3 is TGTGCCAGCAGCTTACAGGGAACAGGGGTTAGCGAGCAGTACTTC. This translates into CASSLQGTGVSEQYF.

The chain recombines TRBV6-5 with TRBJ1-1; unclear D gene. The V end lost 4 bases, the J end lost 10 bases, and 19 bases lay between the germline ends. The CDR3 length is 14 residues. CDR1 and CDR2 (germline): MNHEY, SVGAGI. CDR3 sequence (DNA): TGTGCCAGCAGTTTGATGGCGGGGAGTCGGACAGCTTTCTTT. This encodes CASSLMAGSRTAFF.

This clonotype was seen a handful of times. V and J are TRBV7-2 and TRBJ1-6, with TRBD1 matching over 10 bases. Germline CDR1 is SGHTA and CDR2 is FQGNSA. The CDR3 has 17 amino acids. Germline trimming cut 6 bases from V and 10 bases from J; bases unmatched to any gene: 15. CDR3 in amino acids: CASSPLGLTGGGSPLHF. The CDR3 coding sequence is TGTGCCAGCAGTCCGTTGGGGTTGACAGGGGGCGGCTCACCCCTCCACTTT.

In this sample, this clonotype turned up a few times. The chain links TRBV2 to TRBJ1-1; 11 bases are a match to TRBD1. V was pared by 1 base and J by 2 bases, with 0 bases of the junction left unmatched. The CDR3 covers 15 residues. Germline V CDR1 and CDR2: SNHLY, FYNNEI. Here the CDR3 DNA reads TGTGCCAGCAGTGAAGGGACAGGGGGCAACACTGAAGCTTTCTTT. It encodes CASSEGTGGNTEAFF.

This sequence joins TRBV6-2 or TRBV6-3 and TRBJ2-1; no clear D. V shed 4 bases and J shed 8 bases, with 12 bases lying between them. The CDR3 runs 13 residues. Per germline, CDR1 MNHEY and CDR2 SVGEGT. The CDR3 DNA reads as TGTGCCAGCAGTTCTCGCGCTGGGCATGAGCAGTTCTTC. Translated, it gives CASSSRAGHEQFF.

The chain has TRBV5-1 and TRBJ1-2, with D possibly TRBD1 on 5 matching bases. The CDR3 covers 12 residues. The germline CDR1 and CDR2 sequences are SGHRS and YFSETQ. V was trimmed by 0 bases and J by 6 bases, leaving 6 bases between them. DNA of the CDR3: TGCGCCAGCAGCTTGGCGGGGGATGGCTACACCTTC. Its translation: CASSLAGDGYTF.

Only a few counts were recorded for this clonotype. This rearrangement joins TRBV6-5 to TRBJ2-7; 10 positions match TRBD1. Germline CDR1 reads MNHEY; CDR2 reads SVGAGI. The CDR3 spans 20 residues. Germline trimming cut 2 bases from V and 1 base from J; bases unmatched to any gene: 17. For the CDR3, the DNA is TGTGCCAGCAGTTACCCCCTAAAAGTTGGCCAGGACAGGGGGTCCTACGAGCAGTACTTC. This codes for CASSYPLKVGQDRGSYEQYF.

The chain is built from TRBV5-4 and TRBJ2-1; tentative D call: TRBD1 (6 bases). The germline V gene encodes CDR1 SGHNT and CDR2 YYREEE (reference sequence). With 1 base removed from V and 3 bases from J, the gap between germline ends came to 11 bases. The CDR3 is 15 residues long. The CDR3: CASSLQGSYYNEQFF. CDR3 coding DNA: TGTGCCAGCAGCTTGCAGGGGAGTTACTACAATGAGCAGTTCTTC.

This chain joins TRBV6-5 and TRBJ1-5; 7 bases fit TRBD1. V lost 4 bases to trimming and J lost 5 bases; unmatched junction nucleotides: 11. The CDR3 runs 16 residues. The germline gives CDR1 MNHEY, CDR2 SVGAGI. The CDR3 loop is CASSLREQGLDQPQHF. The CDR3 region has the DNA TGTGCCAGCAGTTTAAGAGAACAGGGGTTAGATCAGCCCCAGCATTTT.

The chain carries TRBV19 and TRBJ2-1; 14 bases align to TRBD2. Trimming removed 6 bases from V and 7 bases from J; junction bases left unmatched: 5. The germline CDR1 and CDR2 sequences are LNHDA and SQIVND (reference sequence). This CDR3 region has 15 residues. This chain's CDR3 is CASSGTSGSRNEQFF. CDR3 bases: TGTGCCAGTAGCGGGACTAGCGGGAGCAGGAATGAGCAGTTCTTC. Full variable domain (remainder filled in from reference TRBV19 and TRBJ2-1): DGGITQSPKYLFRKEGQNVTLSCEQNLNHDAMYWYRQDPGQGLRLIYYSQIVNDFQKGDIAEGYSVSREKKESFPLTVTSAQKNPTAFYLCASSGTSGSRNEQFFGPGTRLTVL.

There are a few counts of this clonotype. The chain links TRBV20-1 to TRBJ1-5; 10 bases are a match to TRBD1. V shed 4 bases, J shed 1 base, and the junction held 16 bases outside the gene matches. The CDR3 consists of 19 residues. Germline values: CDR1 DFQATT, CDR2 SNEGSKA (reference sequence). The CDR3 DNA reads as TGCAGTGCTATAAAGCGAAGGACAGGGGGGGACTGGAGCAATCAGCCCCAGCATTTT. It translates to CSAIKRRTGGDWSNQPQHF.

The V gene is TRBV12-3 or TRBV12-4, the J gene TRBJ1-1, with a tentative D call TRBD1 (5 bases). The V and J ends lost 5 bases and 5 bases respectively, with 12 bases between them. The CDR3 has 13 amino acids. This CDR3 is CASSPRGKTEAFF. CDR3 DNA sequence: TGTGCCAGCAGTCCCCGGGGGAAGACTGAAGCTTTCTTT.

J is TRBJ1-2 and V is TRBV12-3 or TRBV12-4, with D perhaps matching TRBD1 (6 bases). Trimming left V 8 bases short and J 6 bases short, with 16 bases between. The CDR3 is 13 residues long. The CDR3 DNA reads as TGTGCCAGCGGCCTCCGGGGGGCGGATGGCTACACCTTC. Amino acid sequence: CASGLRGADGYTF.

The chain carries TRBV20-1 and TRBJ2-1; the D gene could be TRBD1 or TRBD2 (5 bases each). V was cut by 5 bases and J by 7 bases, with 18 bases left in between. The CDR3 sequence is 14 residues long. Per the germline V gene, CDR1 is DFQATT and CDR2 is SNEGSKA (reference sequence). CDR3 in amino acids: CSAATGTTRNEQFF. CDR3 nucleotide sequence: TGCAGTGCTGCCACCGGGACCACACGGAATGAGCAGTTCTTC.

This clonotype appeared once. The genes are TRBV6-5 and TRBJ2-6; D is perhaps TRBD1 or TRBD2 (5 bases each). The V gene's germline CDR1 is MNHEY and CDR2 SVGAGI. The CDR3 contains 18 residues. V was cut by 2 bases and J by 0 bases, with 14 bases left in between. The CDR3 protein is CASSYRTPGDSGANVLTF. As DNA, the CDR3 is TGTGCCAGCAGTTACCGGACACCCGGGGACTCTGGGGCCAACGTCCTGACTTTC.

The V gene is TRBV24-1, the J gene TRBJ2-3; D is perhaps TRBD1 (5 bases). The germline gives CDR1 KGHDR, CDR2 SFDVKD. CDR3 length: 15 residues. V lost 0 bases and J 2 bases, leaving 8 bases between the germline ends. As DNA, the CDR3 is TGTGCCACCAGTGATTTGTCAGGGCCCACAGATACGCAGTATTTT. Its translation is CATSDLSGPTDTQYF.

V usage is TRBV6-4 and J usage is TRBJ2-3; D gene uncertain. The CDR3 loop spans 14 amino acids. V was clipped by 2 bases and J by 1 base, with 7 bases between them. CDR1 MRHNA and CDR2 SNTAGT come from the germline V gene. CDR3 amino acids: CASSDRAGTDTQYF. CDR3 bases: TGTGCCAGCAGTGACCGGGCAGGCACAGATACGCAGTATTTT.

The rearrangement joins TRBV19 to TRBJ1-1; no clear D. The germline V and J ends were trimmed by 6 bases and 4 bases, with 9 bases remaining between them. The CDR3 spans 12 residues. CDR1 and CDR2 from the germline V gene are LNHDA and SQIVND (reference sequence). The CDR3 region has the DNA TGTGCCAGTAGCGACCGTAGCACTGAAGCTTTCTTT. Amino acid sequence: CASSDRSTEAFF.

The CDR3 DNA reads TGTGCCAGCAGACTCCCGACAGCTGGCTACACCTTC. Its translation: CASRLPTAGYTF. The chain is built from TRBV28 and TRBJ1-2; possible D gene TRBD1, 5 bases. V lost 6 bases, J lost 7 bases, and 12 bases lay in between. Germline lookup yields CDR1 MDHEN and CDR2 SYDVKM. This CDR3 comprises 12 residues.

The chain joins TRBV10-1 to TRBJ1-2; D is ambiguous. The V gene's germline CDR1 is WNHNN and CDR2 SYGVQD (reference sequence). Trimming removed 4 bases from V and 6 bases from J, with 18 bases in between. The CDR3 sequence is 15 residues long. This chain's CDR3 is CASSVPPAPVDGYTF. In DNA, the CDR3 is TGCGCCAGCAGTGTACCGCCGGCCCCCGTTGATGGCTACACCTTC.

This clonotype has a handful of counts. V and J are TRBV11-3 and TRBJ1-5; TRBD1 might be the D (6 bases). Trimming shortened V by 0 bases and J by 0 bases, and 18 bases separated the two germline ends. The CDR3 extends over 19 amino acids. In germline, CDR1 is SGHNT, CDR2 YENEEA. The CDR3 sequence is CASSLDVPDRIDSNQPQHF. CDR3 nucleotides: TGTGCCAGCAGCTTAGATGTCCCAGACAGGATAGATAGCAATCAGCCCCAGCATTTT.

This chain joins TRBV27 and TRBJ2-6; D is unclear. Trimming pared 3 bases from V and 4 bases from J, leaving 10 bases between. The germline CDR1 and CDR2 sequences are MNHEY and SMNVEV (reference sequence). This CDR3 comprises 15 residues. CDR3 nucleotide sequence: TGTGCCAGCAGTTTGGTAGGGTTAGGGGCCAACGTCCTGACTTTC. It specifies CASSLVGLGANVLTF.

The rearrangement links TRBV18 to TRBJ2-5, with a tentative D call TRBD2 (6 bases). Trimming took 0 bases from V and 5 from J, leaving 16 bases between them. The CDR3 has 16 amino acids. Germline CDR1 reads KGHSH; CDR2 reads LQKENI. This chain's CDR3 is CASSPPRRAGMETQYF. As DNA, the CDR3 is TGTGCCAGCTCACCACCGCGGAGGGCGGGGATGGAGACCCAGTACTTC.